Listed below are T cell receptor beta chains from one sample, sequenced in a study of T cell repertoires in cytomegalovirus infection. TCRdb ran MiXCR on the reads and lists one entry per CDR3 protein. The table has around 330,000 distinct CDR3 sequences, about a sixth seen once. The sequenced material came from PBMCs. The receptors derive from a human donor in good health (CMV status not recorded). Some clones in this sample may be carry-over from other donors' samples. The CDR3 runs from the conserved cysteine through the conserved F or W. Each record gives: D gene, clone size, J gene, V gene, CDR3 DNA, CDR3 protein. D genes are given only for firm matches. Rows give clone size only sometimes, using once, few, many, or a class for an expanded clone.

>NA|NA|TRBJ1-5|TRBV12-3/TRBV12-4
TGTGCCAGCAGTTTACGGGGAGTAGGTCAGCCCCAGCATTTT
CASSLRGVGQPQHF
>NA|NA|TRBJ1-2|TRBV4-3
TGCGCCAGCAGCCAAGAAGGTTCAGGGTCCTCCTATGGCTACACCTTC
CASSQEGSGSSYGYTF
>NA|many|TRBJ2-5|TRBV7-2
TGTGCCAGCAGCATGGGGGGGACAGAACAAGAGACCCAGTACTTC
CASSMGGTEQETQYF
>NA|few|TRBJ2-1|TRBV20-1
TGCAGTGCTAGAGAACGGGCAGACAATGAGCAGTTCTTC
CSARERADNEQFF
>NA|NA|TRBJ2-7|TRBV5-6
TGTGCCAGCAGCCCCTGGGACACGGACTACGAGCAGTACTTC
CASSPWDTDYEQYF
>TRBD2|NA|TRBJ2-1|TRBV25-1
TGTGCCAGCAGTGCGACTAGCGGGGATCCCTCCTACAATGAGCAGTTCTTC
CASSATSGDPSYNEQFF
>NA|NA|TRBJ1-2|TRBV4-3
TGCGCCAGCAGCCCCGGCCGAGAGGGGAGCTATGGCTACACCTTC
CASSPGREGSYGYTF
>TRBD1|NA|TRBJ2-1|TRBV28
TGTGCCAGCAGTTATACAGGGGTTAGTTACAATGAGCAGTTCTTC
CASSYTGVSYNEQFF
>NA|few|TRBJ2-7|TRBV12-3/TRBV12-4
TGTGCCAGCAGTCGACTAGCCTACGAGCAGTACTTC
CASSRLAYEQYF
>NA|many|TRBJ1-3|TRBV7-2
TGTGCCAGCAGCCCCGCCGGGGGCTCTGGAAACACCATATATTTT
CASSPAGGSGNTIYF
>NA|NA|TRBJ1-5|TRBV27
TGTGCCAGCAGTTCCTCGACGGACCCTGGGCGCAATCAGCCCCAGCATTTT
CASSSSTDPGRNQPQHF
>NA|NA|TRBJ1-6|TRBV4-3
TGCGCCAGCAGCCAAGGGGTGGGAGGGGTTCCGAATTCACCCCTCCACTTT
CASSQGVGGVPNSPLHF
>TRBD1|many|TRBJ1-1|TRBV7-9
TGTGCCAGCAGCTTTGCAGGGGGAGGGACTGAAGCTTTCTTT
CASSFAGGGTEAFF
>NA|many|TRBJ2-6|TRBV4-3
TGCGCCAGCAGCCAAGTCAGGGACTCTGGGGCCAACGTCCTGACTTTC
CASSQVRDSGANVLTF
>NA|medium-sized|TRBJ2-7|TRBV12-3/TRBV12-4
TGTGCCAGCAGTTTAGCCCAGGGCCACGAGCAGTACTTC
CASSLAQGHEQYF
>TRBD2|NA|TRBJ2-3|TRBV6-6
TGTGCCAGCGGATCCACCTTTAGCGGGGCCTACAATACGCAGTATTTT
CASGSTFSGAYNTQYF
>NA|many|TRBJ2-3|TRBV7-2
TGTGCCAGCACCTTAGTCCGCGATACGCAGTATTTT
CASTLVRDTQYF
>TRBD1|many|TRBJ2-7|TRBV4-3
TGCGCCAGCAGCCAAGAAACAGGGGAGTCCTACGAGCAGTACTTC
CASSQETGESYEQYF
>TRBD1|few|TRBJ1-5|TRBV20-1
TGCAGTGCTATAGGGACAGGGGCCGCCGTCAATCAGCCCCAGCATTTT
CSAIGTGAAVNQPQHF
>NA|NA|TRBJ2-3|TRBV4-2
TGTGCCAGCAGCCAAGGACAGTCGAGCTACCGACTACCGAGAGATACGCAGTATTTT
CASSQGQSSYRLPRDTQYF
>NA|many|TRBJ1-6|TRBV7-2
TGTGCCAGCAGCCGAGGACAGAAATCTTCACCCCTCCACTTT
CASSRGQKSSPLHF
>TRBD1|NA|TRBJ1-5|TRBV10-3
TGTGCCATCAGTGGGAACCGGGACAGCGCGAACAATCAGCCCCAGCATTTT
CAISGNRDSANNQPQHF
>NA|NA|TRBJ2-2|TRBV20-1
TGCAGTGCCTCCAGACGGTCGGACACCGGGGAGCTGTTTTTT
CSASRRSDTGELFF
>NA|NA|TRBJ1-4|TRBV5-8
TGTGCCAGCAGCTTGGTTGGGACGGATGAAAAACTGTTTTTT
CASSLVGTDEKLFF
>TRBD1|many|TRBJ2-1|TRBV20-1
TGCAGTGCTAGAGTCCAGGACAGGGTGGGTGAGCAGTTCTTC
CSARVQDRVGEQFF
>NA|NA|TRBJ2-7|TRBV5-1
TGCGCCAGCAGCTCGCGGACCACCACAGGGGAGCAGTACTTC
CASSSRTTTGEQYF
>NA|few|TRBJ2-3|TRBV7-9
TGTGCCAGCAGCCCATTCGGGAGAGGGGGCACAGATACGCAGTATTTT
CASSPFGRGGTDTQYF
>TRBD1|many|TRBJ1-4|TRBV7-2
TGTGCCAGCAGCGCCACAGGGGGCAAGGAAAAACTGTTTTTT
CASSATGGKEKLFF
>NA|many|TRBJ2-3|TRBV12-3/TRBV12-4
TGTGCCAGCAGCCGCCGTGGGAACACAGATACGCAGTATTTT
CASSRRGNTDTQYF
>NA|many|TRBJ2-5|TRBV7-2
TGTGCCAGCGGGCTATCGCGACAAGAGACCCAGTACTTC
CASGLSRQETQYF
>TRBD2|NA|TRBJ2-1|TRBV9
TGTGCCAGCAGCGTTACTAGCGGAGAGTACAATGAGCAGTTCTTC
CASSVTSGEYNEQFF
>TRBD1|few|TRBJ2-4|TRBV7-2
TGTGCCAGCAGCGTCACAGGGGAAAACATTCAGTACTTC
CASSVTGENIQYF
>NA|few|TRBJ2-4|TRBV4-1
TGCGCCAGCAGCCAAGAACCTGGGGGGGCGGTCCTAGCCAAAAACATTCAGTACTTC
CASSQEPGGAVLAKNIQYF
>NA|many|TRBJ2-3|TRBV7-8
TGTGCCAGCAGCGCCTGGACAGAAGATACGCAGTATTTT
CASSAWTEDTQYF
>TRBD2|few|TRBJ2-1|TRBV7-2
TGTGCCAGCAGCCCGAGACTAGCGGGGGGGCCGGGCAATGAGCAGTTCTTC
CASSPRLAGGPGNEQFF
>NA|NA|TRBJ1-1|TRBV20-1
TGCAGTGCTAGCAGGGTCATGAACACTGAAGCTTTCTTT
CSASRVMNTEAFF
>TRBD1|once|TRBJ2-5|TRBV11-2
TGTGCCAGCAGGAGTCGACAGGGGAGTAGTGAGACCCAGTACTTC
CASRSRQGSSETQYF
>NA|few|TRBJ2-5|TRBV11-2
TGTGCCAGCAGCTCCAGGGTATTCGGGGAGACCCAGTACTTC
CASSSRVFGETQYF
>NA|many|TRBJ1-6|TRBV19
TGTGCCAGTAGTGCGGTCGTCAGAGCTGATCCCCTCCACTTT
CASSAVVRADPLHF
>NA|NA|TRBJ1-1|TRBV11-2
TGTGCCAGCAGCTTACGTGGGGGGGGCGGCACTGAAGCTTTCTTT
CASSLRGGGGTEAFF